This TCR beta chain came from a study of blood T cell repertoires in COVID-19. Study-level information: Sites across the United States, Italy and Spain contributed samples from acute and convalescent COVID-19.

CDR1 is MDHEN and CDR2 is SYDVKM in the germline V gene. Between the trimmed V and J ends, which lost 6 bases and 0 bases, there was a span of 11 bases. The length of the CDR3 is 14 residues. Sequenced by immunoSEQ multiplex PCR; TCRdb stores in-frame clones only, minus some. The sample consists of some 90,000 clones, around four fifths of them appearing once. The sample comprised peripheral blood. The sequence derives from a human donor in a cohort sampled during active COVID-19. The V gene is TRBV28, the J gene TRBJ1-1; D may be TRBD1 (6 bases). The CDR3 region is CASRGGGVNTEAFF. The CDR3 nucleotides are TGTGCCAGCAGAGGAGGGGGGGTGAACACTGAAGCTTTCTTT.